This TCR beta chain was captured by sequencing in a study of T-cell memory formation after mild COVID-19 (dated by TCRdb to 2020 to 2022). With respect to the entire study: TCR sequence clusters from the two donors were largely donor specific. Longitudinal TCRalpha and TCRbeta repertoire sequencing tracked T-cell clones expanding and contracting after mild COVID-19 in two donors. The cohort comprised two young, previously healthy adult volunteers, one female and one male.

Sequenced using an Illumina NovaSeq 6000. Using 5'RACE with constant-segment primers, TCRalpha and TCRbeta cDNA libraries were constructed, with sample barcodes and unique molecular identifiers added in the process. Trizol reagent was used to extract RNA from every sample. Libraries were amplified in two PCR steps, with a second sample barcode and Illumina TruSeq adapters added in the second step. The libraries were sequenced on an Illumina NovaSeq using 2 x 150 bp paired-end reads. The paper's data handling went like this. The reads were demultiplexed and collapsed into UMI-guided consensus sequences using migec v1.2.7. Using mixcr v2.1.11, UMI consensuses were aligned to TRA and TRB V and J templates and then assembled into clonotypes. A clonotype was counted as expanded or contracted only when both edgeR and NoisET called the clonotype significant, with the noise models trained on biological replicates. For edgeR calls, the thresholds were a false discovery rate-adjusted p below 0.01 and a log2 fold-change of 1. As an exploratory analysis of dynamics, max-normalized trajectories of the 1000 most abundant clonotypes were examined by PCA with hierarchical clustering. Each responding clone was given a CD4 or CD8 phenotype based on the CD4+ and CD8+ repertoires, which had been sequenced separately. Starting from the raw public reads, TCRdb applied fastp trimming at Q25, assembled clones with MiXCR and retained in-frame beta chains. All rows with the same CDR3 protein become a single entry with the most common DNA and genes. The V and J calls were not made by the authors but by TCRdb's processing. In this sample the table shows around 90,000 distinct CDR3 sequences, about 12% of which occur a single time. Around 27% of the sample belongs to the ten largest clones.

The research as a whole found: Contracting CD4+ clones were located mainly in the CM and EM memory subsets, whereas CD8+ clones were found to be enriched in EMRA. SARS-CoV-2 specificity was not confirmed for the second-wave clones peaking on day 37. Only a couple of mild cases were covered by the study, and larger cohorts that include severe cases with pre-infection samples were considered necessary. The detection of some responding clones in pre-infection memory suggests that pre-existing cross-reactive memory T cells joined the SARS-CoV-2 response. Balanced CD4/CD8 phenotypes were observed for clones contracting from day 15 to 85, whereas a bias towards CD4+ was observed for a second wave of clones expanding from day 15 to 37.

In the case of this clonotype: There is no known antigen for this receptor. Per-base quality was not reported, and no clone a single base away is much larger than it.

CDR3 length: 13 amino acids, cysteine to phenylalanine. Of all the DNA, just the CDR3 is kept, 39 bases in frame from base 1. CDR1 and CDR2 were assigned from the germline V gene (reference sequence) as LNHDA and SQIVND. Between the V and J ends, shortened by 5 bases and 4 bases respectively, the junction contains 11 bases. Ficoll-Paque density gradient centrifugation was used to isolate PBMCs. The sample consisted of PBMCs or a T cell subset sorted from them (not recorded which). The chain employs TRBV19 and TRBJ1-1; the D gene is perhaps TRBD1, from 6 matching bases. This clonotype originated in an adult woman who had mild COVID-19 (a few samples of this study predate the infection). The sample titles of this study are shuffled in the database, so cell type and time point are left out; the donor was told from shared clones. CDR3 sequence: CASSWGAVTEAFF. The DNA sequence is as follows: TGTGCCAGTAGTTGGGGGGCCGTCACTGAAGCTTTCTTT.